The sequence of this T cell receptor (beta chain) was determined in a study of blood T cell repertoires in COVID-19. At the level of the study: Acute and convalescent COVID-19 specimens originated in the United States, Italy and Spain. The analysed material was cDNA or gDNA that came from T cells, B-cell-depleted T cells, or PBMCs.

In the study's own analysis: Estimates of nucleated cell counts were drawn from the amplification of reference gene primers. Using immunoSEQ multiplex PCR, the repertoire was profiled, and TCRdb retains in-frame clones only, with some absent. The DNA gave D and trimming, while V, J and clone size come from that table. Altogether under 300,000 clones are present, 75% to 90% being singletons, with the ten largest covering roughly 2.2%. The CDR3 contains 12 residues. Germline values: CDR1 GTSNPN, CDR2 SVGIG (reference sequence). V shed 2 bases, J shed 7 bases, and the junction held 2 bases outside the gene matches.

This clonotype was sampled from a man aged 45-65 years with acute or convalescent COVID-19. Sequenced material: peripheral blood. V gene TRBV30 combines with J gene TRBJ2-5; 9 nucleotides line up with TRBD2. CDR3 sequence (DNA): TGTGCCTGGAGTCGCGGGGGGGGGACCCAGTACTTC. This encodes CAWSRGGGTQYF.